This TCR beta chain was retrieved from a study of T cells in Graves' hyperthyroidism and ophthalmopathy. RNA transcripts provided the source from which TCR beta CDR3 regions were amplified. HTBI primers were employed in a first-round RT-PCR of the TCR CDR3. MiXCR, applied by TCRdb to the multiplex PCR reads, yields one record per CDR3 protein. This sample has 250,000 or so distinct CDR3 sequences, with over 12% found just once. PBMCs were derived from approximately 10 ml fresh peripheral blood. This clonotype has just one count. The receptor was derived from a woman aged 50 to 65 with Graves' hyperthyroidism that later progressed to Graves' ophthalmopathy. Sequencing used blood.

In nucleotides, the CDR3 is TGTGCTAGTGGTGGCGGGGGCGGGGAGGGGGGTGGGCACAATGAGCAGTTCTTC. It specifies CASGGGGGEGGGHNEQFF. The chain links TRBV12-5 to TRBJ2-1; D perhaps matches TRBD2 (7 bases). Germline V CDR1 and CDR2: LGHNT, FRNRAP. The V end lost 5 bases, the J end lost 5 bases, and 25 bases lay between the germline ends. The CDR3 sequence is 18 residues long. The variable domain in full, completed from reference TRBV12-5 and TRBJ2-1, reads DARVTQTPRHKVTEMGQEVTMRCQPILGHNTVFWYRQTMMQGLELLAYFRNRAPLDDSGMPKDRFSAEMPDATLATLKIQPSEPRDSAVYFCASGGGGGEGGGHNEQFFGPGTRLTVL.